This TCR beta chain appears in the sequencing data of a study of T cell changes during pregnancy in multiple sclerosis. After removal of 4 bases from V and 3 bases from J, the junction contained 6 bases not matched to a gene. CDR1 and CDR2 from the germline V gene are SGHRS and YFSETQ. This CDR3 has 15 residues. The method was immunoSEQ multiplex PCR; TCRdb's version includes in-frame clones alone and lacks a portion of them. The sample has some 47,000 clones; around 87% are singletons. This receptor was taken from a female donor with multiple sclerosis, enrolled in a pregnancy study. The chain uses TRBV5-1 and TRBJ1-4, with 7 positions matching TRBD1. Source: CD8+ T cells from peripheral blood mononuclear cells, taken in the second trimester of pregnancy. The CDR3 loop reads CASSTKQGPNEKLFF. In nucleotides, the CDR3 is TGCGCCAGCAGCACGAAACAGGGGCCTAATGAAAAACTGTTTTTT.